The 9 T cell receptor beta chains presented below share a single source sample, sequenced in a study of T cell repertoires in cytomegalovirus infection. TCRdb fed the reads into MiXCR, producing one record per CDR3 protein. Of almost 500,000 distinct CDR3 sequences listed, roughly 12% were seen once; the top ten hold roughly 10%. The sample comprised PBMCs. The receptors were sampled from a human donor in good health (CMV status not recorded). Some clones in this sample may be carry-over from other donors' samples.

In the case of this clonotype: At one boundary the junction diverges from the germline segment, which might be a read error. The J gene is TRBJ2-3, the V gene TRBV5-1, with D possibly called TRBD1 or TRBD2 (6 bases each). The CDR3 is made up of 15 amino acids. Looked up from germline, CDR1 is SGHRS and CDR2 is YFSETQ. DNA for the CDR3: TGCGCCAGCTGCTTGGAGGGGGGTGCGGTAGATACGCAGTATTTT. This codes for CASCLEGGAVDTQYF.

The sample holds many counts of this clonotype. J is TRBJ2-5 and V is TRBV18; the D is unclear. In germline, CDR1 is KGHSH, CDR2 LQKENI. The CDR3 runs 14 residues. V shed 2 bases and J shed 0 bases, with 7 bases lying between them. The CDR3 DNA is TGTGCCAGCTCACCAGAACAGAACCAAGAGACCCAGTACTTC. Protein product: CASSPEQNQETQYF.

Many counts were recorded for this clonotype. This sequence joins TRBV4-1 and TRBJ2-1; 10 nucleotides line up with TRBD2. V was clipped by 5 bases and J by 7 bases; unmatched bases: 8. This CDR3 comprises 15 residues. CDR1 is MGHRA and CDR2 is YSYEKL in the germline V gene. CDR3 sequence reads: CASSGLAAHGNEQFF. The CDR3, as DNA: TGCGCCAGCAGCGGACTAGCGGCCCACGGGAATGAGCAGTTCTTC.

This clonotype showed up many times. The CDR3 nucleotides read TGTGCCAGCAGCTTGGTTGGGGGGATGAACACCGGGGAGCTGTTTTTT. Its protein is CASSLVGGMNTGELFF. The gene calls are TRBV5-6 and TRBJ2-2; maybe TRBD2 (6 bases). From germline, CDR1 is SGHDT and CDR2 YYEEEE. Trimming pared 0 bases from V and 1 base from J, leaving 10 bases between. CDR3 length: 16 residues.

The sample holds a few counts of this clonotype. V and J are TRBV14 and TRBJ2-1; the D call may be TRBD1 or TRBD2 (5 bases each). V dropped 0 bases and J dropped 4 bases, with 16 bases sitting between them. The CDR3 is 17 residues long. Germline loops: CDR1 SGHDN, CDR2 FVKESK. The CDR3 region is CASSQDTGLRQYNEQFF. The CDR3 DNA follows: TGTGCCAGCAGCCAAGATACAGGACTTCGTCAGTACAATGAGCAGTTCTTC.

The chain employs TRBV19 and TRBJ2-1, with 9 bases fitting TRBD2. The CDR3 spans 16 residues. In germline, CDR1 is LNHDA, CDR2 SQIVND (reference sequence). V trimming: 5 bases; J trimming: 7 bases; junction bases outside the gene matches: 12. CDR3 amino acids: CASSVLVAGARNEQFF. The CDR3 bases are TGTGCCAGTAGTGTATTAGTAGCGGGAGCGAGAAATGAGCAGTTCTTC.

There are many counts of this clonotype. This rearrangement joins TRBV28 to TRBJ1-2, with D maybe TRBD1 (5 bases). In germline, CDR1 is MDHEN, CDR2 SYDVKM. The CDR3 is made up of 13 amino acids. Trimming removed 6 bases from V and 4 bases from J, with 12 bases in between. The CDR3 region is CASSQNRLYGYTF. The CDR3 DNA sequence: TGTGCCAGCAGCCAGAACAGGCTCTATGGCTACACCTTC.

The chain has TRBV5-1 and TRBJ2-5, with TRBD2 identical over 12 bases. The CDR3 spans 16 residues. Germline V CDR1 and CDR2: SGHRS, YFSETQ. The V gene end was trimmed by 1 base and the J gene end by 4 bases; junction bases not matched to a gene: 5. CDR3 residues: CASSLRLAGGGETQYF. The CDR3 DNA follows: TGCGCCAGCAGCTTGAGGCTAGCGGGAGGGGGAGAGACCCAGTACTTC.

The chain uses TRBV29-1 and TRBJ1-2; TRBD1 might be the D (6 bases). V gave up 5 bases and J gave up 5 bases, with 12 bases separating them. There are 12 residues in the CDR3. CDR1 is SQVTM and CDR2 is ANQGSEA in the germline V gene. CDR3 DNA sequence: TGCAGCGTTCGTGGGGGCAATTATGGCTACACCTTC. Protein: CSVRGGNYGYTF.